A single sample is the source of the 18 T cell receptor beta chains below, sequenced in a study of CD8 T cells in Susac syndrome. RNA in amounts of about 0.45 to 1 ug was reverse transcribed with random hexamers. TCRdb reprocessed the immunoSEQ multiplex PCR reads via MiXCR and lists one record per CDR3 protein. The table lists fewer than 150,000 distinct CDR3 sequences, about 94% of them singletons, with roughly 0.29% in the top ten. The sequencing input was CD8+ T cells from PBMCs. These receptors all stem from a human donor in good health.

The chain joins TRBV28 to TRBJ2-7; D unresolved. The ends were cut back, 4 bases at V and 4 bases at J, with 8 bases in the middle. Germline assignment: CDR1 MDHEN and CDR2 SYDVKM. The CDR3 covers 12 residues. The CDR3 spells CASSSLDYEQYF. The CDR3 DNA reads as TGTGCCAGCAGTTCACTTGATTACGAGCAGTACTTC.

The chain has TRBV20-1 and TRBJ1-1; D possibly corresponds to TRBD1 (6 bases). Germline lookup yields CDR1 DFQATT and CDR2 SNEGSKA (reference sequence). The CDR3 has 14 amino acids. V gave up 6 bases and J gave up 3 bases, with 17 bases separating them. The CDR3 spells CSAPSGGLDTEAFF. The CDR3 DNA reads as TGCAGTGCCCCGTCGGGGGGGCTGGACACTGAAGCTTTCTTT.

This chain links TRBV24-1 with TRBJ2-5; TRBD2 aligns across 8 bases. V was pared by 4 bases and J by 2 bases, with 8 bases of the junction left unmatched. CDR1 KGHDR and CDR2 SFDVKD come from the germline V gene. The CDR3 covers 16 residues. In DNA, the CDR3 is TGTGCCACCAGTGACCGACTAGCGATGGCACAAGAGACCCAGTACTTC. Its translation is CATSDRLAMAQETQYF.

The CDR3 here is CSARDLAGGNNEQFF. The CDR3 coding sequence is TGCAGTGCTAGAGATCTAGCGGGAGGAAACAATGAGCAGTTCTTC. The chain is built from TRBV20-1 and TRBJ2-1, with 11 bases identical to TRBD2. Looked up from germline, CDR1 is DFQATT and CDR2 is SNEGSKA (reference sequence). J gave up 5 bases and V 0 bases, and 3 bases lay outside the gene matches. The CDR3 contains 15 residues.

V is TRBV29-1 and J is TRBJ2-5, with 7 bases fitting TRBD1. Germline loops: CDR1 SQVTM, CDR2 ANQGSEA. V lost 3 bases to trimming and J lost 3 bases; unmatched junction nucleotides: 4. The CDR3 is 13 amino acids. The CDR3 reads CSVDCRGKETQYF. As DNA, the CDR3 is TGCAGCGTTGATTGCAGGGGGAAAGAGACCCAGTACTTC.

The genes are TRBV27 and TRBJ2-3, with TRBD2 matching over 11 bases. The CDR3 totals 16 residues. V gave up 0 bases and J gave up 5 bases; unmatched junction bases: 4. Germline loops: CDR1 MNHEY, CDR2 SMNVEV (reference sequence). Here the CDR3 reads CASSLSTSGNLDTQYF. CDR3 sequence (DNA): TGTGCCAGCAGTTTATCGACTAGCGGGAACCTAGATACGCAGTATTTT.

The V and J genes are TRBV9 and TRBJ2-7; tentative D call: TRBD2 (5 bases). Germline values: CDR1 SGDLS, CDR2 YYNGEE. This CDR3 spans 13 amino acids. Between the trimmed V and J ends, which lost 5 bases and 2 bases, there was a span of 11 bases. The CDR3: CASSSDPAYEQYF. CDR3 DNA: TGTGCCAGCAGTAGCGACCCAGCCTACGAGCAGTACTTC.

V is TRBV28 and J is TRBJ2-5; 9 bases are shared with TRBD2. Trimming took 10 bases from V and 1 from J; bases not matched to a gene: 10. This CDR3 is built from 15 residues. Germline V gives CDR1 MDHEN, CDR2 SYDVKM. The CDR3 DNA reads TGTGCCACCCTGGGTCAGCGGGAGGCCCAAGAGACCCAGTACTTC. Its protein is CATLGQREAQETQYF.

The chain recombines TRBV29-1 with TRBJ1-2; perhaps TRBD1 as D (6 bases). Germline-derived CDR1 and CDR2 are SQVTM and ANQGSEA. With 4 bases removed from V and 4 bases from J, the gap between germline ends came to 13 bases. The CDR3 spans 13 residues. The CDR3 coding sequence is TGCAGCGTTGTCACAGGGTTTTCCTATGGCTACACCTTC. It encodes CSVVTGFSYGYTF.

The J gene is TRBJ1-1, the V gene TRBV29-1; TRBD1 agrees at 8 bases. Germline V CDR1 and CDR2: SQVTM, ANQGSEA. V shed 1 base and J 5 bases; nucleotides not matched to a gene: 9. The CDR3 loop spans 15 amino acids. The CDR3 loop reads CSVEGRGRVRTEAFF. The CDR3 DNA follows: TGCAGCGTTGAAGGCAGGGGGCGCGTGAGGACTGAAGCTTTCTTT.

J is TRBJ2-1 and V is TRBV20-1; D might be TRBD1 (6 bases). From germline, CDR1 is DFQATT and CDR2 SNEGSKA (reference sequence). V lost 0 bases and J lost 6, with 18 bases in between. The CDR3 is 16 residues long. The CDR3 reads CSARDHRALRGNEQFF. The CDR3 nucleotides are TGCAGTGCTAGAGACCACAGGGCCCTTCGGGGCAATGAGCAGTTCTTC.

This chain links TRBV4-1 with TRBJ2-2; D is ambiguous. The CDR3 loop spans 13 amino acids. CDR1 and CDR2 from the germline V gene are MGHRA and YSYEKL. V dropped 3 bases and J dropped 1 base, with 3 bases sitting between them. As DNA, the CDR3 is TGCGCCAGCAGCCATAAGAACACCGGGGAGCTGTTTTTT. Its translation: CASSHKNTGELFF.

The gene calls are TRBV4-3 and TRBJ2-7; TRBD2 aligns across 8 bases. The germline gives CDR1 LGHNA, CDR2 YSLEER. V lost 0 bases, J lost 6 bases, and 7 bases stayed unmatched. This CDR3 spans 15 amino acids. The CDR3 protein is CASSQETGGTSEQYF. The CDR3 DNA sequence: TGCGCCAGCAGCCAAGAAACGGGAGGGACTTCCGAGCAGTACTTC.

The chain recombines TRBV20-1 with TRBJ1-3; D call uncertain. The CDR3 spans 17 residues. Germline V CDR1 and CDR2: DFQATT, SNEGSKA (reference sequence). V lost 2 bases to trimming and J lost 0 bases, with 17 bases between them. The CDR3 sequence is CSARWSGSGSSGNTIYF. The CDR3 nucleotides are TGCAGTGCTAGATGGTCCGGATCCGGAAGCTCTGGAAACACCATATATTTT.

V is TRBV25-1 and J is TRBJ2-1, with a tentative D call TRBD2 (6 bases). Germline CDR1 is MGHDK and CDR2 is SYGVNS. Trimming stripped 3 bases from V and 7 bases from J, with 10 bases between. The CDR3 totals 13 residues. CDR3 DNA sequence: TGTGCCAGCAGTGAGGGACTCGTTAATGAGCAGTTCTTC. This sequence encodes CASSEGLVNEQFF.

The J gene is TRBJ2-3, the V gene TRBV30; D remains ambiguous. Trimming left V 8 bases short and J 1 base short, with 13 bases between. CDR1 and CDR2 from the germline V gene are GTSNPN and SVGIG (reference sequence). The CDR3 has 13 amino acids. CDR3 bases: TGTGCCCGAGCCCTAATCGGCACAGATACGCAGTATTTT. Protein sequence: CARALIGTDTQYF.

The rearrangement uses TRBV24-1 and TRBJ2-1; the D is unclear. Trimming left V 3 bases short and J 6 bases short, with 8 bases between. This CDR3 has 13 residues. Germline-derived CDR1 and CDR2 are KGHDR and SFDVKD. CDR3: CATSDGWVNEQFF. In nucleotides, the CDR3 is TGTGCCACCAGTGATGGTTGGGTCAATGAGCAGTTCTTC.

CDR3 residues: CASSLTGFMNTEAFF. The CDR3 nucleotides are TGTGCCAGCAGCCTTACAGGGTTTATGAACACTGAAGCTTTCTTT. The chain recombines TRBV12-3 or TRBV12-4 with TRBJ1-1, with D perhaps matching TRBD1 (6 bases). The CDR3 is 15 amino acids. V gave up 6 bases and J gave up 0 bases, with 14 bases separating them.